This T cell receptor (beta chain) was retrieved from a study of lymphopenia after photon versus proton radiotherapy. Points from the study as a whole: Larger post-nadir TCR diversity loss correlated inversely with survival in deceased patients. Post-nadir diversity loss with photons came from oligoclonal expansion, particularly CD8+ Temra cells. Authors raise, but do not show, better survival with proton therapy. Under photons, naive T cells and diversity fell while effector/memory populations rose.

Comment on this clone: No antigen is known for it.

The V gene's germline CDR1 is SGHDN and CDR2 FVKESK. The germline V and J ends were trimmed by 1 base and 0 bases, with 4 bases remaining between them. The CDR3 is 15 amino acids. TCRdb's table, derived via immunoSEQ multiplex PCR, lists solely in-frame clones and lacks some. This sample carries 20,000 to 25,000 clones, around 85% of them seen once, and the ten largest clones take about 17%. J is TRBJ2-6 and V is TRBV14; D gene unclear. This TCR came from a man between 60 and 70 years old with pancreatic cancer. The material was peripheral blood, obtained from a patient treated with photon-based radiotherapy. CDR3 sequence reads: CASSQGGSGANVLTF. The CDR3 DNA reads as TGTGCCAGCAGCCAAGGCGGCTCTGGGGCCAACGTCCTGACTTTC.